The clone carrying this T cell receptor (beta chain) was picked up a small number of times. Antigen specificity is unknown. This sample stems from a study of Graves' ophthalmopathy and Graves' hyperthyroidism. Study-level points and caveats: Detection in blood was also observed for most expanded thyroid clonotypes above 0.001 frequency.

RNA transcripts provided the template for amplifying TCR beta CDR3 regions. The library came from an HTBI-primed first-round RT-PCR and a second-round multiplex PCR. TCRdb analysed the multiplex PCR reads with MiXCR anew, one entry per CDR3 protein. The data contain around 1,200,000 distinct CDR3 sequences, about 38% of them singletons. V gave up 0 bases and J gave up 0 bases, with 18 bases separating them. Germline-derived CDR1 and CDR2 are SGDLS and YYNGEE. There are 19 residues in the CDR3. This chain connects TRBV9 to TRBJ2-2; a weak D match, TRBD2 (6 bases). This TCR derives from an adult man with Graves' hyperthyroidism. Specimen: peripheral blood or thyroid tissue (not recorded which). CDR3 sequence: CASSVARRADVSNTGELFF. The CDR3 region has the DNA TGTGCCAGCAGCGTAGCGAGGAGGGCTGACGTATCGAACACCGGGGAGCTGTTTTTT.